This TCR beta chain was recorded in a study of blood T cell repertoires in COVID-19. Assay: immunoSEQ multiplex PCR; the TCRdb copy retains only in-frame clones and omits some. The sample lists 350,000 to 550,000 clones; 70% to 90% were seen once. The sequencing input was PBMCs or T cells enriched from blood (not recorded which). The receptor's source is a woman aged 18-29 years with acute COVID-19.

The CDR3 protein is CASSALAGATDTQYF. CDR3 coding DNA: TGTGCCAGCAGCGCGTTAGCGGGAGCAACAGATACGCAGTATTTT. The J gene is TRBJ2-3, the V gene TRBV7-8, with 9 nucleotides matching TRBD2. The CDR3 extends over 15 amino acids. V lost 5 bases, J lost 3 bases, and 6 bases stayed unmatched. The germline CDR1 and CDR2 sequences are SGHVS and FQNEAQ.